Following are 24 T cell receptor beta chains from one sample sequenced in a study of post-analysis software for immune sequencing data. Overall study results and limits: TRBV5-6, TRBV5-1 and TRBV20-1 were among five TRBV segments more frequent in patients than controls.

Unique molecular identifiers tagged the TCR beta cDNA libraries. TCRdb fed the PCR reads into MiXCR, producing one record per CDR3 protein. The sample records hundreds of thousands of distinct CDR3 sequences, 45% being singletons. These receptors have no identified antigens. Sequencing used blood. These TCRs come from a girl aged 10 to 17 with multiple sclerosis.

The rearrangement links TRBV5-1 to TRBJ2-5, with 11 bases that match TRBD1. V lost 8 bases to trimming and J lost 6 bases; unmatched junction nucleotides: 6. CDR3 length: 13 residues. Germline CDR1 reads SGHRS; CDR2 reads YFSETQ. For the CDR3, the DNA is TGCGCCAGTTGGACAGGGGGCACGAAGACCCAGTACTTC. Protein sequence: CASWTGGTKTQYF.

This chain joins TRBV7-9 and TRBJ2-3; TRBD2 agrees at 7 bases. Germline trimming cut 2 bases from V and 3 bases from J; bases unmatched to any gene: 8. This CDR3 is built from 16 residues. Looked up from germline, CDR1 is SEHNR and CDR2 is FQNEAQ (reference sequence). The CDR3 region has the DNA TGTGCCAGCAGCTTACGCGAGACTAGCAAAACAGATACGCAGTATTTT. Translation: CASSLRETSKTDTQYF.

The chain links TRBV15 to TRBJ1-1; a possible D gene is TRBD1 (6 bases). The CDR3 extends over 14 amino acids. V was clipped by 5 bases and J by 3 bases, with 13 bases between them. Germline lookup yields CDR1 LNHNV and CDR2 YYDKDF (reference sequence). CDR3 sequence: CATSPLDRYTEAFF. The CDR3 nucleotides are TGTGCCACCAGCCCCCTAGACAGGTACACTGAAGCTTTCTTT.

The V gene is TRBV28, the J gene TRBJ2-1, with D possibly matching TRBD2 (6 bases). Matching the DNA end better, TRBJ2-7 makes the J call doubtful. The V gene's germline CDR1 is MDHEN and CDR2 SYDVKM. CDR3 size: 14 residues. CDR3 in DNA: TGTGCCAGCAGGTTTGGGGGGACCTACAATGAGCAGTACTTC. Translation gives CASRFGGTYNEQYF.

The table lists this clonotype with a few counts. The rearrangement links TRBV28 to TRBJ2-7, with no clear D. V shed 6 bases and J shed 1 base, with 7 bases lying between them. The CDR3 extends over 12 amino acids. Germline V lookup: CDR1 MDHEN, CDR2 SYDVKM. The CDR3, as DNA: TGTGCCAGCAGCGTCCTATCCTACGAGCAGTACTTC. The encoded protein is CASSVLSYEQYF.

This clonotype was detected a few times. The chain carries TRBV25-1 and TRBJ2-4, with TRBD2 matching over 8 bases. The end of the DNA aligns better with TRBJ2-7, so the J call may be wrong. CDR3 length: 15 residues. CDR1 is MGHDK, CDR2 SYGVNS, per germline. The CDR3 nucleotides are TGTGCCAGCAGTGTAGCGGGGACTATATCCTACGAGCAGTACTTC. This codes for CASSVAGTISYEQYF.

V usage is TRBV9 and J usage is TRBJ2-1; D is perhaps TRBD2 (6 bases). Trimming stripped 2 bases from V and 1 base from J, with 10 bases between. The CDR3 runs to 15 residues. The germline gives CDR1 SGDLS, CDR2 YYNGEE. CDR3 residues: CASSVGSRSYNEQFF. CDR3 nucleotide sequence: TGTGCCAGCAGCGTCGGGAGTAGGTCCTACAATGAGCAGTTCTTC.

V is TRBV20-1 and J is TRBJ2-3; the match to TRBD2 covers 8 bases. The CDR3 runs 15 residues. Germline CDR1 DFQATT, CDR2 SNEGSKA (reference sequence). V shed 2 bases and J 6 bases; nucleotides not matched to a gene: 10. CDR3 sequence: CSARSLAGPRDTQYF. CDR3 in DNA: TGCAGTGCTAGAAGTTTAGCGGGGCCTCGGGATACGCAGTATTTT.

The chain links TRBV12-3 or TRBV12-4 to TRBJ2-3; TRBD1 agrees at 7 bases. V was pared by 1 base and J by 3 bases, with 4 bases of the junction left unmatched. The CDR3 length is 15 residues. The DNA of the CDR3 is TGTGCCAGCAGTTTAGGGGACAGAGCAACAGATACGCAGTATTTT. Its protein product is CASSLGDRATDTQYF.

The rearrangement uses TRBV29-1 and TRBJ1-2; D gene unclear. Per germline, CDR1 SQVTM and CDR2 ANQGSEA. The V end was cut by 1 base, the J end by 3 bases, with 12 bases between. This CDR3 spans 14 amino acids. The DNA of the CDR3 is TGCAGCGTTGAAGCGGTGGCGGAAGACTATGGCTACACCTTC. This sequence encodes CSVEAVAEDYGYTF.

This clonotype has a handful of counts. CDR3 DNA sequence: TGTGCCAGCAGCGGAAACCGGGACTACCAAGAGACCCAGTACTTC. It codes for CASSGNRDYQETQYF. The chain has TRBV6-2 or TRBV6-3 and TRBJ2-5; D possibly corresponds to TRBD2 (6 bases). The V end lost 6 bases, the J end lost 0 bases, and 14 bases lay between the germline ends. In germline, CDR1 is MNHEY, CDR2 SVGEGT. The CDR3 loop spans 15 amino acids.

The J gene is TRBJ2-1, the V gene TRBV12-3 or TRBV12-4, with TRBD1 as a possible D gene (7 bases). Trimming removed 1 base from V and 4 bases from J, with 23 bases in between. The CDR3 consists of 19 residues. The CDR3 reads CASSLVRGLGGEKYNEQFF. The CDR3 coding sequence is TGTGCCAGCAGTTTAGTTAGGGGGCTGGGGGGAGAGAAGTACAATGAGCAGTTCTTC.

This chain connects TRBV7-2 to TRBJ2-3; the D is unclear. The CDR3 covers 15 residues. The germline V gene has CDR1 SGHTA and CDR2 FQGNSA. V was clipped by 5 bases and J by 3 bases, with 15 bases between them. CDR3 in amino acids: CASSPQSPRTDTQYF. CDR3 nucleotide sequence: TGTGCCAGCAGCCCCCAGAGCCCCCGGACAGATACGCAGTATTTT.

This clonotype was picked up a small number of times. The V and J genes are TRBV20-1 and TRBJ2-7; possibly TRBD1 for D (5 bases). V was shortened by 1 base and J by 0 bases, with 13 bases between the two germline ends. Germline assignment: CDR1 DFQATT and CDR2 SNEGSKA (reference sequence). CDR3 length: 15 residues. CDR3 region: CSARVARQTSYEQYF. The CDR3 nucleotides are TGCAGTGCTAGAGTAGCTCGACAGACCTCCTACGAGCAGTACTTC.

V and J are TRBV4-2 and TRBJ1-5, with D uncertain. CDR3 length equals 15 residues. V was cut by 1 base and J by 0 bases, with 7 bases left in between. Germline values: CDR1 LGHNA, CDR2 YNFKEQ. CDR3 bases: TGTGCCAGCAGCCAAGGACCGCCTAGCAATCAGCCCCAGCATTTT. This sequence encodes CASSQGPPSNQPQHF.

This chain connects TRBV4-1 to TRBJ2-7; tentatively, D is TRBD1 or TRBD2 (5 bases each). V lost 1 base to trimming and J lost 5 bases, with 24 bases between them. Per the germline V gene, CDR1 is MGHRA and CDR2 is YSYEKL. The CDR3 extends over 18 amino acids. The CDR3 loop is CASSQVGTGTSAGHEQYF. CDR3 nucleotide sequence: TGCGCCAGCAGCCAAGTAGGAACCGGGACCTCGGCAGGCCACGAGCAGTACTTC.

CDR3 DNA: TGTGCCACCAGTGAGGGGACGCTCTATGGCTACACCTTC. Residues: CATSEGTLYGYTF. The chain uses TRBV24-1 and TRBJ1-2; D is perhaps TRBD1 (5 bases). V was shortened by 4 bases and J by 4 bases, with 9 bases between the two germline ends. This CDR3 spans 13 amino acids. CDR1 is KGHDR and CDR2 is SFDVKD in the germline V gene.

This clonotype was observed once. The gene calls are TRBV28 and TRBJ1-5; D gene ambiguous. CDR1 is MDHEN and CDR2 is SYDVKM in the germline V gene. V was clipped by 8 bases and J by 6 bases, with 14 bases between them. The CDR3 covers 13 residues. CDR3 loop: CASETKKGQPQHF. Written as DNA, the CDR3 is TGTGCCAGCGAAACAAAAAAGGGTCAGCCCCAGCATTTT.

This clonotype was seen only a few times. The chain joins TRBV7-2 to TRBJ1-2; 8 bases fit TRBD1. The CDR3 runs to 13 residues. Germline loops: CDR1 SGHTA, CDR2 FQGNSA. V was clipped by 5 bases and J by 5 bases; unmatched bases: 4. In nucleotides, the CDR3 is TGTGCCAGCAGCGCGACAGGGGAATATGGCTACACCTTC. This codes for CASSATGEYGYTF.

This clonotype occurred a few times. The chain recombines TRBV7-9 with TRBJ2-5, with a tentative D call TRBD1 (6 bases). The V end was cut by 5 bases, the J end by 2 bases, with 12 bases between. The germline V gene encodes CDR1 SEHNR and CDR2 FQNEAQ (reference sequence). The CDR3 length is 14 residues. CDR3 sequence: CASSEDSLQETQYF. Here the CDR3 DNA reads TGTGCCAGCAGCGAGGACAGTCTGCAAGAGACCCAGTACTTC.

CDR3: CASSQEVVNTQYF. The CDR3 DNA is TGTGCCAGCAGCCAAGAGGTAGTTAATACGCAGTATTTT. The chain carries TRBV4-2 and TRBJ2-3; no definite D call. There are 13 residues in the CDR3. Germline-derived CDR1 and CDR2 are LGHNA and YNFKEQ. The germline V and J ends were trimmed by 0 bases and 7 bases, with 8 bases remaining between them.

The gene calls are TRBV20-1 and TRBJ2-1; TRBD2 aligns across 15 bases. The junction had 4 bases not matched to a gene; V was cut back by 6 bases and J by 4 bases. Germline V gene lookup returns CDR1 DFQATT and CDR2 SNEGSKA (reference sequence). CDR3 size: 15 residues. The CDR3 bases are TGCAGTGCCCGGACTAGCGGGAGGGTTTACAATGAGCAGTTCTTC. Residues: CSARTSGRVYNEQFF.

V usage is TRBV29-1 and J usage is TRBJ2-4, with 8 bases that match TRBD2. The last part of the DNA fits TRBJ2-7 better; the J call may be wrong. The CDR3 is made up of 14 amino acids. CDR1 and CDR2 (germline): SQVTM, ANQGSEA. The CDR3, as DNA: TGCAGCGTTGAAGCGCCAGCGGGAGTGGGCGAGCAGTACTTC. It encodes CSVEAPAGVGEQYF.

The rearrangement joins TRBV12-3 or TRBV12-4 to TRBJ1-1, with 7 bases fitting TRBD1. This CDR3 has 13 amino acids. V shed 3 bases and J 5 bases; nucleotides not matched to a gene: 3. CDR3 bases: TGTGCCAGCAGTTTGACAGGGTTGACTGAAGCTTTCTTT. It encodes CASSLTGLTEAFF.